The rows below give T cell receptor beta chains drawn from one sample of a study of technical replicates of blood from four donors. Method: immunoSEQ multiplex PCR; TCRdb's copy keeps in-frame clones and lacks some. The table shows roughly 85,000 clones, with approximately 95% occurring only once. The specimen sequenced was T cells isolated from PBMCs. Every receptor here comes from a human donor in good health. Each CDR3 is given with its conserved first and last residue. The D gene is left open where the match is weak. For some rows the clone size is stated as once, few or many, or as a class when expanded; others skip it.

J | D | V | size | CDR3 | DNA
TRBJ1-2 | TRBD1 | TRBV6-6 | once | CASSRTGRNYGYTF | TGTGCCAGCAGCCGGACAGGGAGAAACTATGGCTACACCTTC
TRBJ2-4 | NA | TRBV6-5 | NA | CASRKAGKNIQYF | TGTGCCAGCAGGAAAGCGGGCAAAAACATTCAGTACTTC
TRBJ1-2 | NA | TRBV2 | NA | CASSERMGADYGYTF | TGTGCCAGCAGTGAACGGATGGGGGCAGACTATGGCTACACCTTC
TRBJ2-1 | TRBD1 | TRBV5-4 | NA | CASSLSGQGWQFF | TGTGCCAGCAGCTTGTCAGGACAGGGATGGCAGTTCTTC
TRBJ2-2 | TRBD1 | TRBV7-9 | NA | CASKKTGGSGELFF | TGTGCCAGCAAGAAGACAGGGGGCTCCGGGGAGCTGTTTTTT
TRBJ1-1 | TRBD1 | TRBV6-5 | NA | CASSSGQGATEAFF | TGTGCCAGCAGCTCGGGACAGGGGGCCACTGAAGCTTTCTTT
TRBJ1-2 | NA | TRBV29-1 | NA | CSVEIVGVDYGYTF | TGCAGCGTTGAAATAGTAGGGGTGGATTATGGCTACACCTTC
TRBJ1-2 | NA | TRBV4-1 | NA | CASSQASWNHAGGYGYTF | TGCGCCAGCAGCCAAGCTAGTTGGAACCACGCCGGCGGGTATGGCTACACCTTC
TRBJ1-1 | TRBD1 | TRBV5-1 | NA | CASSGGQGTSAFF | TGCGCCAGCAGCGGAGGACAGGGAACGTCGGCTTTCTTT
TRBJ1-5 | NA | TRBV10-3 | NA | CAISPTGNQPQHF | TGTGCCATCAGCCCCACAGGAAATCAGCCCCAGCATTTT
TRBJ2-5 | TRBD2 | TRBV18 | NA | CASSPSVSGAGETQYF | TGTGCCAGCTCACCTTCTGTTTCGGGAGCGGGGGAGACCCAGTACTTC
TRBJ2-7 | TRBD1 | TRBV6-5 | NA | CATFGQGARGYEQYF | TGTGCCACCTTCGGACAGGGGGCGCGAGGATACGAGCAGTACTTC
TRBJ1-2 | TRBD1 | TRBV5-6 | once | CASSLGDRVYGYTF | TGTGCCAGCAGCTTGGGGGACAGGGTTTATGGCTACACCTTC
TRBJ2-3 | TRBD1 | TRBV7-2 | NA | CASSLVGGLVTDTQYF | TGTGCCAGCAGCTTAGTAGGGGGCTTGGTCACAGATACGCAGTATTTT
TRBJ1-2 | TRBD1 | TRBV6-8 | once | CASSKSTGERYGYTF | TGTGCCAGCAGCAAGTCGACAGGGGAGCGCTATGGCTACACCTTC
TRBJ1-1 | NA | TRBV5-1 | few | CASSLAAETEAFF | TGCGCCAGCAGCTTGGCAGCGGAGACTGAAGCTTTCTTT
TRBJ1-3 | NA | TRBV11-3 | NA | CASSLNRPDTIYF | TGTGCCAGCAGCTTAAACAGGCCAGACACCATATATTTT
TRBJ1-1 | NA | TRBV30 | NA | CAYSRTDMNTEAFF | TGTGCCTACAGCAGGACAGACATGAACACTGAAGCTTTCTTT
TRBJ1-4 | TRBD1 | TRBV7-2 | NA | CASSLGGQGAIEKLFF | TGTGCCAGCAGCTTAGGTGGACAGGGGGCAATTGAAAAACTGTTTTTT
TRBJ1-1 | NA | TRBV2 | NA | CASRGQGRNLGRTEAFF | TGTGCCAGCAGGGGTCAGGGAAGAAATTTAGGGCGCACTGAAGCTTTCTTT
TRBJ2-7 | NA | TRBV6-6 | NA | CASSIQGVGYEQYF | TGTGCCAGCAGCATACAGGGTGTGGGGTACGAGCAGTACTTC
TRBJ2-7 | NA | TRBV6-1 | NA | CATVSEQYF | TGTGCCACCGTGTCCGAGCAGTACTTC
TRBJ1-2 | TRBD1 | TRBV30 | NA | CASRTGGRANYGYTF | TGTGCCTCTCGGACAGGGGGCCGAGCTAACTATGGCTACACCTTC
TRBJ2-5 | TRBD2 | TRBV10-2 | NA | CASSVAGGPIPYPAETQYF | TGCGCCAGCTCGGTAGCGGGGGGGCCGATCCCCTATCCCGCAGAGACCCAGTACTTC
TRBJ1-1 | NA | TRBV6-6 | NA | CASSYSGRNTEAFF | TGTGCCAGCAGTTACTCGGGCAGAAACACTGAAGCTTTCTTT
TRBJ1-6 | NA | TRBV9 | NA | CASSATPDSPLHF | TGTGCCAGCAGCGCTACCCCCGATTCACCCCTCCACTTT
TRBJ1-3 | NA | TRBV5-1 | once | CASSEGTGNTIYF | TGCGCCAGCAGCGAGGGTACCGGAAACACCATATATTTT
TRBJ2-7 | TRBD2 | TRBV28 | NA | CASRNPGLSGYEQYF | TGTGCCAGCAGAAACCCGGGACTATCGGGCTACGAGCAGTACTTC
TRBJ1-4 | NA | TRBV28 | NA | CASSFRALRDEKLFF | TGTGCCAGCAGTTTCAGGGCACTACGGGATGAAAAACTGTTTTTT
TRBJ1-5 | NA | TRBV19 | once | CASKGIWANQPQHF | TGTGCCAGTAAGGGGATTTGGGCGAATCAGCCCCAGCATTTT
TRBJ1-2 | TRBD1 | TRBV10-1 | NA | CASMPGQPNYGYTF | TGCGCCAGCATGCCGGGACAGCCTAACTATGGCTACACCTTC
TRBJ2-3 | NA | TRBV6-4 | NA | CANPWSADTQYF | TGTGCCAACCCATGGAGCGCAGATACGCAGTATTTT
TRBJ1-2 | NA | TRBV6-1 | NA | CASSEGGTYGYTF | TGTGCCAGCAGTGAAGGGGGCACCTATGGCTACACCTTC
TRBJ2-2 | NA | TRBV9 | once | CASSEGSAGELFF | TGTGCCAGCAGCGAGGGGTCAGCCGGGGAGCTGTTTTTT
TRBJ2-1 | TRBD1 | TRBV19 | NA | CATRGRDRSYNEQFF | TGTGCCACTAGAGGCCGGGACAGGTCTTACAATGAGCAGTTCTTC
TRBJ2-2 | TRBD2 | TRBV6-6 | NA | CASSQAGGDTGELFF | TGTGCCAGCAGCCAAGCGGGGGGAGATACCGGGGAGCTGTTTTTT
TRBJ2-3 | TRBD2 | TRBV5-1 | NA | CASSSSGSTDTQYF | TGCGCCAGCAGCTCTAGCGGGAGCACAGATACGCAGTATTTT
TRBJ1-1 | NA | TRBV18 | NA | CASSRLAWNTEAFF | TGTGCCAGCTCACGATTAGCCTGGAACACTGAAGCTTTCTTT
TRBJ2-5 | NA | TRBV10-3 | NA | CAISGSGETQYF | TGTGCCATCAGTGGGTCCGGGGAGACCCAGTACTTC
TRBJ2-3 | NA | TRBV15 | once | CATSRDSRLSRTDTQYF | TGTGCCACCAGCAGAGATAGCCGTTTGTCGAGGACAGATACGCAGTATTTT